Presented here are 22 T cell receptor beta chains from one specimen sequenced in a study of control samples from healthy donors and cancer patients. The table came from immunoSEQ multiplex PCR; TCRdb's copy has only in-frame clones and leaves some out. The sample has over 150,000 clones, roughly 95% seen once; the top ten hold around 0.92%. The sample consisted of blood. Receptor source: a woman younger than 45 in good health.

This chain connects TRBV27 to TRBJ1-2; no clear D. The CDR3 length is 13 residues. Trimming removed 3 bases at V and 8 bases at J, with 13 bases between. Germline CDR1 MNHEY, CDR2 SMNVEV (reference sequence). For the CDR3, the DNA is TGTGCCAGCAGTTTGAGCCCATCTAGGGGCTACACCTTC. This gives the protein CASSLSPSRGYTF.

The rearrangement joins TRBV5-1 to TRBJ2-1; 9 bases fit TRBD2. Unmatched junction bases numbered 9, after V lost 0 bases and J lost 8 bases. The CDR3 loop spans 16 amino acids. Germline V lookup: CDR1 SGHRS, CDR2 YFSETQ. The CDR3 nucleotides read TGCGCCAGCAGCTTGGCGGGGCGGGAGGGCCTCGATGAGCAGTTCTTC. Translation: CASSLAGREGLDEQFF.

This clone showed up just once. The chain employs TRBV3-1 (or the pseudogene TRBV3-2) and TRBJ2-3, with TRBD2 identical over 9 bases. CDR1 LGHDT and CDR2 YNNKEL come from the germline V gene (reference sequence). The V gene end was trimmed by 1 base and the J gene end by 4 bases; junction bases not matched to a gene: 0. This CDR3 contains 14 residues. Here the CDR3 reads CASSQVAGADTQYF. The CDR3 region has the DNA TGTGCCAGCAGCCAAGTAGCGGGAGCAGATACGCAGTATTTT.

The chain has TRBV6-4 and TRBJ2-3, with 7 nucleotides matching TRBD1. Per the germline V gene, CDR1 is MRHNA and CDR2 is SNTAGT. V gave up 6 bases and J gave up 1 base; unmatched junction bases: 7. The CDR3 spans 15 residues. CDR3 DNA sequence: TGTGCCAGCAGCGCCGACAGGGTGGGCACAGATACGCAGTATTTT. It specifies CASSADRVGTDTQYF.

This rearrangement joins TRBV9 to TRBJ1-2; the D is unclear. Germline loops: CDR1 SGDLS, CDR2 YYNGEE. Trimming pared 0 bases from V and 4 bases from J, leaving 7 bases between. The CDR3 contains 13 residues. The CDR3 DNA follows: TGTGCCAGCAGCGTAGTGCACAGCTATGGCTACACCTTC. Translation gives CASSVVHSYGYTF.

The V and J genes are TRBV4-1 and TRBJ1-2; TRBD1 agrees at 8 bases. The CDR3 contains 17 residues. The germline CDR1 and CDR2 sequences are MGHRA and YSYEKL. V gave up 3 bases and J gave up 5 bases; unmatched junction bases: 14. This chain's CDR3 is CASSQGPGQGRVYGYTF. DNA of the CDR3: TGCGCCAGCAGCCAGGGCCCTGGACAGGGAAGGGTTTATGGCTACACCTTC.

The V gene is TRBV12-3 or TRBV12-4, the J gene TRBJ1-6, with 9 bases matching TRBD1. V shed 6 bases, J shed 8 bases, and the junction held 2 bases outside the gene matches. The CDR3 is 13 residues long. The CDR3 protein is CASRGQGDSPLHF. CDR3 DNA: TGTGCCAGCAGGGGACAGGGTGATTCACCCCTCCACTTT.

This rearrangement joins TRBV30 to TRBJ1-5, with a possible D match to TRBD1 (6 bases). CDR3 length: 16 residues. Between the trimmed V and J ends, which lost 2 bases and 0 bases, there was a span of 14 bases. CDR1 and CDR2 from the germline V gene are GTSNPN and SVGIG (reference sequence). The CDR3 DNA follows: TGTGCCTGGAGTTCAGGGGCGGTAAATAGCAATCAGCCCCAGCATTTT. It specifies CAWSSGAVNSNQPQHF.

The chain couples TRBV30 to TRBJ1-2; D ambiguous. Germline V CDR1 and CDR2: GTSNPN, SVGIG (reference sequence). V lost 0 bases to trimming and J lost 6 bases, with 8 bases between them. This CDR3 region has 12 residues. The CDR3 region is CAWSVTSHGYTF. The DNA for the CDR3 is TGTGCCTGGAGTGTAACATCCCATGGCTACACCTTC.

This rearrangement joins TRBV19 to TRBJ1-5; no clear D. Germline V lookup: CDR1 LNHDA, CDR2 SQIVND (reference sequence). V shed 3 bases and J shed 2 bases, with 8 bases lying between them. The CDR3 consists of 14 residues. The CDR3 DNA is TGTGCCAGTAGTATTGAGGGTGGCAATCAGCCCCAGCATTTT. Its translation is CASSIEGGNQPQHF.

Here the CDR3 DNA reads TGTGCCAGCAGTTACCTCAGGGATGAGCAGTACTTC. Translation: CASSYLRDEQYF. This chain uses TRBV6-6 with TRBJ2-7; D might be TRBD1 (5 bases). Germline V gene lookup returns CDR1 MNHNY and CDR2 SVGAGI (reference sequence). Trimming shortened V by 2 bases and J by 7 bases, and 9 bases separated the two germline ends. The CDR3 is 12 residues long.

The chain carries TRBV10-3 and TRBJ1-2; D uncertain. Germline CDR1 and CDR2: ENHRY and SYGVKD. V was pared by 8 bases and J by 5 bases, with 18 bases between. This CDR3 is 14 amino acids long. The CDR3 coding sequence is TGTGCCATCCAGCACACCGACCCCTCGTATGGCTACACCTTC. This gives the protein CAIQHTDPSYGYTF.

The chain uses TRBV4-1 and TRBJ2-7; maybe TRBD2 (6 bases). V was trimmed by 0 bases and J by 2 bases, leaving 20 bases between them. The CDR3 has 18 residues. Germline lookup yields CDR1 MGHRA and CDR2 YSYEKL. Written as DNA, the CDR3 is TGCGCCAGCAGCCAAGAACCCCAGGTAGCGGTACTACCCTACGAGCAGTACTTC. Its protein is CASSQEPQVAVLPYEQYF.

This chain links TRBV6-5 with TRBJ2-7; D is unresolved. Deletions cut 6 bases from V and 0 bases from J, with 9 bases between. There are 13 residues in the CDR3. Germline loops: CDR1 MNHEY, CDR2 SVGAGI. In DNA form, the CDR3 reads TGTGCCAGCAGCCCCTCGGGCTCCTACGAGCAGTACTTC. Amino acids: CASSPSGSYEQYF.

This sequence joins TRBV6-6 and TRBJ1-4, with a possible D match to TRBD1 (6 bases). The V gene lost 0 bases and the J gene lost 7 bases, with 12 bases spanning the gap. Germline V gene lookup returns CDR1 MNHNY and CDR2 SVGAGI (reference sequence). The CDR3 is 15 amino acids. In DNA form, the CDR3 reads TGTGCCAGCAGTTACTCTAGTCAGGGGCCTGAAAAACTGTTTTTT. Residues: CASSYSSQGPEKLFF.

This clone was picked up one time. V usage is TRBV6-5 and J usage is TRBJ2-5; D ambiguous. Germline-derived CDR1 and CDR2 are MNHEY and SVGAGI. The CDR3 is 11 amino acids. Trimming took off 7 bases at V and 5 bases at J, with 8 bases between the two ends. CDR3 region: CASNRRETQYF. The CDR3 bases are TGTGCCAGCAACCGACGGGAGACCCAGTACTTC.

This chain uses TRBV3-1 (or the pseudogene TRBV3-2) with TRBJ2-1; possible D gene TRBD1, 6 bases. The CDR3 consists of 15 residues. The V and J ends lost 0 bases and 5 bases respectively, with 11 bases between them. Looked up from germline, CDR1 is LGHDT and CDR2 is YNNKEL (reference sequence). The CDR3, as DNA: TGTGCCAGCAGCCAAGATGGGACATCCAACAATGAGCAGTTCTTC. This encodes CASSQDGTSNNEQFF.

CDR3 in amino acids: CASRMTSPNTEAFF. The CDR3 DNA follows: TGTGCCAGTAGGATGACATCGCCGAACACTGAAGCTTTCTTT. This chain joins TRBV19 and TRBJ1-1; D remains unclear. The germline V and J ends were trimmed by 6 bases and 1 base, with 12 bases remaining between them. The germline CDR1 and CDR2 sequences are LNHDA and SQIVND (reference sequence). CDR3 length equals 14 residues. The full variable domain, rest sourced from reference TRBV19 and TRBJ1-1, is DGGITQSPKYLFRKEGQNVTLSCEQNLNHDAMYWYRQDPGQGLRLIYYSQIVNDFQKGDIAEGYSVSREKKESFPLTVTSAQKNPTAFYLCASRMTSPNTEAFFGQGTRLTVV.

The chain joins TRBV19 to TRBJ2-7; 9 positions agree with TRBD1. CDR1 is LNHDA, CDR2 SQIVND, per germline (reference sequence). V lost 3 bases, J lost 5 bases, and 2 bases stayed unmatched. The CDR3 consists of 13 residues. The CDR3 protein is CASSMDRGDEQYF. The DNA for the CDR3 is TGTGCCAGTAGTATGGACAGGGGTGACGAGCAGTACTTC.

The chain has TRBV27 and TRBJ2-3, with D tentatively TRBD1 or TRBD2 (5 bases each). Germline-derived CDR1 and CDR2 are MNHEY and SMNVEV (reference sequence). The V end was cut by 3 bases, the J end by 0 bases, with 10 bases between. There are 15 residues in the CDR3. The CDR3 sequence: CASSFGDGSTDTQYF. In DNA form, the CDR3 reads TGTGCCAGCAGTTTTGGGGACGGTAGCACAGATACGCAGTATTTT.

The chain links TRBV5-1 to TRBJ2-5; the D is unclear. The CDR3 extends over 14 amino acids. V was shortened by 4 bases and J by 0 bases, with 10 bases between the two germline ends. CDR1 and CDR2 from the germline V gene are SGHRS and YFSETQ. The CDR3 sequence is CASSPDGYQETQYF. Here the CDR3 DNA reads TGCGCCAGCAGCCCAGACGGGTACCAAGAGACCCAGTACTTC.

The chain uses TRBV18 and TRBJ1-6; perhaps TRBD1 as D (6 bases). CDR3 length: 16 amino acids. Between the trimmed V and J ends, which lost 6 bases and 6 bases, there was a span of 18 bases. Germline CDR1 reads KGHSH; CDR2 reads LQKENI. As DNA, the CDR3 is TGTGCCAGCTCCCTGGACAGCTCAGCGAGTAATTCACCCCTCCACTTT. Amino acid sequence: CASSLDSSASNSPLHF.